Listed below are T cell receptor beta chains from one sample, sequenced in a study of blood T cell repertoires in COVID-19. Measured with immunoSEQ multiplex PCR; TCRdb has only the in-frame clones, and not every one. The table lists around 58,000 clones, around four fifths of them singletons, with about 5.8% in the top ten. The sample consisted of peripheral blood. These receptors came from a human donor in a cohort sampled during active COVID-19. The CDR3 runs from the conserved cysteine through the conserved F or W. D genes are given only for firm matches. Clone size is shown for a subset of rows, as once, few, many or a class of expanded clone.

clone_size: -
j_call: TRBJ1-5
d_call: -
v_call: TRBV3-1/TRBV3-2
cdr3_aa: CASSQEYGNQPQHF
cdr3_nt: TGTGCCAGCAGCCAAGAGTATGGCAATCAGCCCCAGCATTTT

clone_size: -
j_call: TRBJ2-5
d_call: -
v_call: TRBV7-7
cdr3_aa: CASSLEWRETQYF
cdr3_nt: TGTGCCAGCAGCTTAGAATGGAGGGAGACCCAGTACTTC

clone_size: -
j_call: TRBJ1-5
d_call: -
v_call: TRBV5-7
cdr3_aa: CASSRRGGTNQPQHF
cdr3_nt: TGTGCCAGCAGTCGACGGGGCGGGACTAATCAGCCCCAGCATTTT

clone_size: -
j_call: TRBJ1-5
d_call: -
v_call: TRBV3-1/TRBV3-2
cdr3_aa: CASSPPGSRDLRSQHF
cdr3_nt: TGTGCCAGCAGCCCGCCGGGATCTCGGGACTTGAGGTCCCAGCATTTT

clone_size: -
j_call: TRBJ2-2
d_call: -
v_call: TRBV9
cdr3_aa: CASSGEFAGELFF
cdr3_nt: TGTGCCAGCAGCGGGGAGTTCGCGGGGGAGCTGTTTTTT

clone_size: -
j_call: TRBJ1-2
d_call: TRBD1
v_call: TRBV5-1
cdr3_aa: CASSLPGGQAYGYTF
cdr3_nt: TGCGCCAGCAGCTTGCCAGGGGGCCAGGCCTATGGCTACACCTTC

clone_size: -
j_call: TRBJ2-2
d_call: -
v_call: TRBV7-2
cdr3_aa: CASRFSFTVPGELFF
cdr3_nt: TGTGCCAGCAGATTCTCTTTTACAGTGCCCGGGGAGCTGTTTTTT

clone_size: -
j_call: TRBJ1-1
d_call: -
v_call: TRBV7-2
cdr3_aa: CASSFTGYTEAFF
cdr3_nt: TGTGCCAGCAGCTTCACAGGGTACACTGAAGCTTTCTTT

clone_size: -
j_call: TRBJ2-7
d_call: TRBD2
v_call: TRBV6-2/TRBV6-3
cdr3_aa: CASSALAASYEQYF
cdr3_nt: TGTGCCAGCAGTGCCCTAGCGGCCTCCTACGAGCAGTACTTC

clone_size: -
j_call: TRBJ1-4
d_call: -
v_call: TRBV19
cdr3_aa: CASRPGAAPNEKLFF
cdr3_nt: TGTGCCAGTAGACCAGGGGCTGCGCCCAATGAAAAACTGTTTTTT

clone_size: -
j_call: TRBJ1-2
d_call: TRBD1
v_call: TRBV5-1
cdr3_aa: CASKREQGAGYGYTF
cdr3_nt: TGCGCCAGCAAGCGCGAACAGGGGGCGGGCTATGGCTACACCTTC

clone_size: -
j_call: TRBJ2-3
d_call: -
v_call: TRBV6-2/TRBV6-3
cdr3_aa: CASSYLGPSTDTQYF
cdr3_nt: TGTGCCAGCAGTTATTTGGGGCCCAGCACAGATACGCAGTATTTT

clone_size: -
j_call: TRBJ1-3
d_call: TRBD1
v_call: TRBV19
cdr3_aa: CASSPRQGNGNTIYF
cdr3_nt: TGTGCCAGTAGTCCCCGACAGGGAAATGGAAACACCATATATTTT

clone_size: -
j_call: TRBJ2-5
d_call: -
v_call: TRBV2
cdr3_aa: CASRGLRRSETQYF
cdr3_nt: TGTGCCAGCAGGGGCTTAAGACGATCGGAGACCCAGTACTTC

clone_size: -
j_call: TRBJ2-5
d_call: -
v_call: TRBV19
cdr3_aa: CASNQRGETQYF
cdr3_nt: TGTGCCAGTAACCAAAGGGGGGAGACCCAGTACTTC

clone_size: once
j_call: TRBJ1-1
d_call: -
v_call: TRBV19
cdr3_aa: CASRPLPSGNTEAFF
cdr3_nt: TGTGCCAGTAGACCTTTACCCTCAGGGAACACTGAAGCTTTCTTT

clone_size: -
j_call: TRBJ1-1
d_call: -
v_call: TRBV4-3
cdr3_aa: CASSQEYRENTEAFF
cdr3_nt: TGCGCCAGCAGCCAAGAGTACAGGGAAAACACTGAAGCTTTCTTT

clone_size: -
j_call: TRBJ1-5
d_call: -
v_call: TRBV10-3
cdr3_aa: CAIRQGLNQPQHF
cdr3_nt: TGTGCCATCAGGCAGGGCTTAAATCAGCCCCAGCATTTT

clone_size: -
j_call: TRBJ2-1
d_call: TRBD2
v_call: TRBV11-1
cdr3_aa: CASSLGRGDEQFF
cdr3_nt: TGTGCCAGCAGCTTAGGGCGGGGGGATGAGCAGTTCTTC

clone_size: -
j_call: TRBJ2-1
d_call: -
v_call: TRBV6-5
cdr3_aa: CASSYSVTSEANEQFF
cdr3_nt: TGTGCCAGCAGTTACTCGGTGACTAGTGAGGCCAATGAGCAGTTCTTC

clone_size: -
j_call: TRBJ1-4
d_call: -
v_call: TRBV5-1
cdr3_aa: CASSLGAPQGANEKLFF
cdr3_nt: TGCGCCAGCAGCTTGGGGGCCCCACAGGGAGCTAATGAAAAACTGTTTTTT

clone_size: -
j_call: TRBJ2-6
d_call: -
v_call: TRBV21-1
cdr3_aa: CASFGGDGANVLTF
cdr3_nt: TGTGCCAGCTTCGGTGGAGACGGGGCCAACGTCCTGACTTTC